The 21 T cell receptor beta chains given below trace back to one sample, sequenced in a study of tumor-infiltrating lymphocytes in primary liver carcinoma. The blood RNA (from unsorted whole blood) was obtained, and germline DNA was also extracted. With around 490 ng total RNA as template and a constant-region primer, TCR beta cDNA was made. Slightly modified ARM-PCR with three nested multiplex PCR rounds yielded TCR beta libraries. Both of the initial two PCR rounds ran for about 9 cycles and employed TRBV1-TRBV30 forward primers alongside a C-beta reverse primer. In TCRdb, the multiplex PCR reads were re-called with MiXCR into one record per CDR3 protein. The sample contains 200,000 or so distinct CDR3 sequences, 65% of which appear only once. The specimen was peripheral blood. Source of these receptors: a woman aged 60-70 years with primary liver carcinoma and hepatitis B virus infection.

Comments on this clonotype: A read error may explain this, as a much larger clone is one base away. The chain recombines TRBV7-8 with TRBJ2-7; 7 nucleotides match TRBD2. This CDR3 comprises 15 residues. Germline V gene sequence: CDR1 SGHVS, CDR2 FQNEAQ. The junction had 8 bases not matched to a gene; V was cut back by 5 bases and J by 1 base. The CDR3 DNA reads as TGTGCCAGCAGCCTCGGACTAGTGGTATCCTACGAGCAGTACTTC. It is translated as CASSLGLVVSYEQYF.

Remarks on this clonotype: This may arise from a read error, as a much more abundant clone is one base away. This chain joins TRBV6-2 or TRBV6-3 and TRBJ1-1; D remains unclear. CDR1 and CDR2 (germline): MNHEY, SVGEGT. The CDR3 is made up of 13 amino acids. Trimming stripped 6 bases from V and 9 bases from J, with 17 bases between. For the CDR3, the DNA is TGTGCCAGCAGGCGGGCGGCCGGCCCCCAAGCTTTCTTT. Its protein product is CASRRAAGPQAFF.

This clonotype was detected many times. The chain is built from TRBV29-1 and TRBJ2-5; 11 bases map to TRBD2. Unmatched junction bases numbered 6, after V lost 4 bases and J lost 5 bases. The CDR3 sequence is 14 residues long. Germline V gene sequence: CDR1 SQVTM, CDR2 ANQGSEA. In nucleotides, the CDR3 is TGCAGCGTTGCTAGGACTAGCGGGTTGGAGACCCAGTACTTC. Its translation: CSVARTSGLETQYF.

This clonotype occurred a few times. This chain uses TRBV6-1 with TRBJ2-7; 12 bases match TRBD2. The ends lost 4 bases at V and 7 bases at J; junction bases unmatched: 8. The CDR3 contains 15 residues. Looked up from germline, CDR1 is MNHNS and CDR2 is SASEGT. CDR3 bases: TGTGCCAGCAGTGTAGGACTAGCGGGAAGCCTGGAGCAGTACTTC. This sequence encodes CASSVGLAGSLEQYF.

The chain employs TRBV5-6 and TRBJ1-2; D is ambiguous. CDR3 size: 15 residues. The V gene's germline CDR1 is SGHDT and CDR2 YYEEEE. V was trimmed by 3 bases and J by 8 bases, leaving 20 bases between them. CDR3 residues: CASSSVKVVRRGYTF. The CDR3 DNA reads as TGTGCCAGCAGCTCCGTGAAGGTCGTACGCCGAGGCTACACCTTC.

Turning to this clonotype: A much bigger clone sits one base away, suggesting this may be a read error. The CDR3 coding sequence is TGTGCCAGCAGTCCCCATCAGGCTGATGGGCAGTTCTTC. As protein: CASSPHQADGQFF. The V and J genes are TRBV12-3 or TRBV12-4 and TRBJ2-1; D call uncertain. Between the trimmed V and J ends, which lost 5 bases and 12 bases, there was a span of 17 bases. The CDR3 runs 13 residues.

Turning to this clonotype: At one end, the junction sequence differs from germline, possibly due to a read error. The chain couples TRBV5-1 to TRBJ2-3, with 9 bases identical to TRBD2. Germline V gives CDR1 SGHRS, CDR2 YFSETQ. The CDR3 length is 17 residues. This CDR3 reads CASSLSDSGSGTNTQYF. CDR3 DNA sequence: TGCGCCAGTAGCTTGTCCGATAGCGGGAGTGGGACGAATACGCAGTATTTT.

This clonotype showed up many times. The V and J genes are TRBV4-1 and TRBJ1-5; 8 bases align to TRBD1. Germline CDR1 MGHRA, CDR2 YSYEKL. The CDR3 is 14 amino acids. J was trimmed by 6 bases and V by 4 bases; bases with no gene match: 5. CDR3 region: CASSLDRVGQPQHF. CDR3 in DNA: TGCGCCAGCAGCCTGGACAGGGTAGGTCAGCCCCAGCATTTT.

This clonotype was detected only a few times. Since a much larger clone is just one base distant, this may be a read error. The rearrangement uses TRBV29-1 and TRBJ1-1; D uncertain. Germline CDR1 is SQVTM and CDR2 is ANQGSEA. Trimming stripped 8 bases from V and 1 base from J, with 14 bases between. This CDR3 is 13 amino acids long. CDR3 sequence (DNA): TGCAGCACAACGACACATGAGAACACTGAAGCTTTCTTT. Protein product: CSTTTHENTEAFF.

J is TRBJ2-1 and V is TRBV11-2; D gene uncertain. Germline loops: CDR1 SGHAT, CDR2 FQNNGV. V lost 1 base, J lost 11 bases, and 21 bases lay in between. The CDR3 runs 16 residues. The CDR3 region has the DNA TGTGCCAGCAGCTTAGGAAGAGACACCATCTCCTACAAGCAGTTCTTC. This translates into CASSLGRDTISYKQFF.

In regard to this clonotype: At one end, the junction sequence differs from germline, possibly due to a read error. The chain uses TRBV29-1 and TRBJ1-1, with a tentative D call TRBD1 (6 bases). Germline CDR1 is SQVTM and CDR2 is ANQGSEA. The CDR3 length is 15 residues. The DNA for the CDR3 is TGCAGCGTTGAAGTTCACATGCGCGGGGACACTGAAGTTTTCTTT. It encodes CSVEVHMRGDTEVFF.

Of note for this clonotype: At one of its ends the junction is not consistent with the germline gene, which may arise from a read error. This chain connects TRBV4-2 to TRBJ1-5; 9 nucleotides line up with TRBD1. Germline CDR1 LGHNA, CDR2 YNFKEQ. CDR3 size: 18 residues. The CDR3 bases are TGTGGCAGCAGCCAAGAAGCGCTCGGGACAGGGAATAATCAGCTCCAGCATTTT. It translates to CGSSQEALGTGNNQLQHF.

The rearrangement links TRBV5-1 to TRBJ2-7; D call uncertain. Germline V gene data show CDR1 as SGHRS and CDR2 as YFSETQ. Trimming shortened V by 1 base and J by 6 bases, and 11 bases separated the two germline ends. This CDR3 spans 13 amino acids. This chain's CDR3 is CASSLTEAGEQYF. CDR3 nucleotides: TGCGCCAGCAGCTTGACAGAGGCTGGCGAGCAGTACTTC.

Comments on this clonotype: It may be a read error: a sequence one base away is much more abundant. The gene calls are TRBV12-3 or TRBV12-4 and TRBJ2-7; TRBD1 might be the D (6 bases). The CDR3 is made up of 13 amino acids. In DNA form, the CDR3 reads TGTGCCAGCAGTTCCAATTCAGGGGTCGAGCGGTACTTC. Its translation is CASSSNSGVERYF.

With respect to this clonotype: A junction end diverges from the germline sequence, so it may reflect a read error. This CDR3 is CASSESVGRDPTDMQYF. CDR3 nucleotides: TGTGCCAGCAGTGAATCCGTTGGCAGGGACCCCACAGATATGCAGTATTTT. The gene calls are TRBV6-1 and TRBJ2-3; D tentatively reads TRBD1 or TRBD2 (5 bases each). The CDR3 runs to 17 residues. The germline V gene has CDR1 MNHNS and CDR2 SASEGT.

This clonotype showed up just a few times. The chain uses TRBV5-4 and TRBJ2-6, with D uncertain. V lost 0 bases, J lost 4 bases, and 8 bases lay in between. The V gene's germline CDR1 is SGHNT and CDR2 YYREEE (reference sequence). This CDR3 contains 15 residues. DNA of the CDR3: TGTGCCAGCAGCTTGGGGCCTGAAGGGGCCAACGTCCTGACTTTC. Translation gives CASSLGPEGANVLTF.

In DNA, the CDR3 is TGTGCCAGCAGCCCCGACGGTGAGACACGAAACACCGGGGAGCTGTTTTTT. Its protein is CASSPDGETRNTGELFF. The chain combines TRBV7-9 with TRBJ2-2; D is uncertain. The CDR3 runs 17 residues. Germline V gene sequence: CDR1 SEHNR, CDR2 FQNEAQ (reference sequence). The V gene lost 5 bases and the J gene lost 2 bases, with 18 bases spanning the gap. Full variable domain (remainder filled in from reference TRBV7-9 and TRBJ2-2): DTGVSQNPRHKITKRGQNVTFRCDPISEHNRLYWYRQTLGQGPEFLTYFQNEAQLEKSRLLSDRFSAERPKGSFSTLEIQRTEQGDSAMYLCASSPDGETRNTGELFFGEGSRLTVL.

This clonotype was observed many times. The V and J genes are TRBV12-3 or TRBV12-4 and TRBJ1-2; D is possibly TRBD1 (5 bases). Deletions cut 4 bases from V and 4 bases from J, with 13 bases between. CDR3 length equals 14 residues. The CDR3 bases are TGTGCCAGCAGTTCAGACAGATGGTCCTATGGCTACACCTTC. Protein sequence: CASSSDRWSYGYTF.

On this clonotype: A junction end diverges from the germline sequence, so it may reflect a read error. CDR3 in amino acids: CGSSSSVSYGYTF. The CDR3, as DNA: TGTGGCAGCAGCTCCTCGGTCAGCTATGGCTACACCTTC. This rearrangement joins TRBV7-9 to TRBJ1-2; D unclear. This CDR3 has 13 residues. Germline V gene sequence: CDR1 SEHNR, CDR2 FQNEAQ (reference sequence).

The chain joins TRBV6-1 to TRBJ2-7; 7 nucleotides agree with TRBD2. CDR1 and CDR2 (germline): MNHNS, SASEGT. After removal of 6 bases from V and 5 bases from J, the junction contained 10 bases not matched to a gene. The CDR3 covers 14 residues. The CDR3 reads CASSGGGSLDEQYF. As DNA, the CDR3 is TGTGCCAGCAGCGGCGGGGGTAGCTTAGACGAGCAGTACTTC.

The gene calls are TRBV11-2 and TRBJ2-7, with 11 positions matching TRBD2. V lost 6 bases and J lost 5; bases outside the gene matches: 21. This CDR3 region has 19 residues. Germline loops: CDR1 SGHAT, CDR2 FQNNGV. The CDR3 protein is CASSPSGRSRIFWSHEQYF. CDR3 coding DNA: TGTGCCAGCAGTCCTAGCGGGAGGTCCCGGATATTTTGGTCCCACGAGCAGTACTTC.